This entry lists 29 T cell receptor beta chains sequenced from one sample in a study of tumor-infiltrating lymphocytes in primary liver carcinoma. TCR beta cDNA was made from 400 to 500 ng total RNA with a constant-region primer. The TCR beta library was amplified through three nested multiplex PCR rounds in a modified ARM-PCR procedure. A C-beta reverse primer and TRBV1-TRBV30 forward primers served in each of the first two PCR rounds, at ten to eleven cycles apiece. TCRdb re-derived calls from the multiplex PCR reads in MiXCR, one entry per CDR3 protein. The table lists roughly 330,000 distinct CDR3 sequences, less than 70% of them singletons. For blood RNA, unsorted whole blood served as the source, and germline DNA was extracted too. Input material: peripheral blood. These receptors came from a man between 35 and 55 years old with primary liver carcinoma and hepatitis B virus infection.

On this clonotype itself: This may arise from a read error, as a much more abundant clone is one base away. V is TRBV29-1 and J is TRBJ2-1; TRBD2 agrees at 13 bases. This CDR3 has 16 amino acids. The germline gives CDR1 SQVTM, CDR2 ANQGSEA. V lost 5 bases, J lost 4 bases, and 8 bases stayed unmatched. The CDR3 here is CSVLVTSGRPYNEQFF. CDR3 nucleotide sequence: TGCAGCGTTCTTGTGACTAGCGGGAGGCCATACAATGAGCAGTTCTTC.

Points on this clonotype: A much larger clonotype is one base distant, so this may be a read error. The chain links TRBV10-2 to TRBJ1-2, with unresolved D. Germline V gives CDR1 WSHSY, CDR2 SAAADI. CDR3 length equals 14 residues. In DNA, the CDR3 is TGCGCCAGCAGTGAGGTTTCAGGCAACTATTGCTACACCTTC. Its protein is CASSEVSGNYCYTF.

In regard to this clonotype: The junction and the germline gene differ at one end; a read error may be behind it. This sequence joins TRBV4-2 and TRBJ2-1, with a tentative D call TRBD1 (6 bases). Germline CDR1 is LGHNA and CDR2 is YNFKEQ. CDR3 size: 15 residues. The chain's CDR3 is CASSQEDSSYIEQFF. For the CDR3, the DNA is TGTGCCAGTAGCCAAGAGGACAGTAGCTACATTGAGCAGTTCTTC.

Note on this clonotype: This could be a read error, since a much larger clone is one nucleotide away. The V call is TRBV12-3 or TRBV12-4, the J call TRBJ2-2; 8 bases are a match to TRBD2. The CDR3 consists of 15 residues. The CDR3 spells CAGSYSGANTGELFF. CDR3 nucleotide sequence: TGTGCCGGCAGTTATAGCGGGGCGAACACCGGGGAGCTGTTTTTT.

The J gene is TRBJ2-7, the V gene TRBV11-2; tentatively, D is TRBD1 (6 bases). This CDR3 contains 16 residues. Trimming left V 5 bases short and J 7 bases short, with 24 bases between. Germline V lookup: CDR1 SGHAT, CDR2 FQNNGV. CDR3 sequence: CASSLGVVGGIREQYF. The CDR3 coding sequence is TGTGCCAGCAGCCTAGGCGTAGTAGGGGGTATCCGGGAGCAGTACTTC.

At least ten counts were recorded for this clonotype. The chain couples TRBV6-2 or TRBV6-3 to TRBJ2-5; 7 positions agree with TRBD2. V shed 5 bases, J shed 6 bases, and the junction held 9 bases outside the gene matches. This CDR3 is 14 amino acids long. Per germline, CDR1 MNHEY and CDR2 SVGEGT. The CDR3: CASSLPGLTKTQYF. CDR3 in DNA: TGTGCCAGCAGTCTCCCGGGACTAACGAAGACCCAGTACTTC.

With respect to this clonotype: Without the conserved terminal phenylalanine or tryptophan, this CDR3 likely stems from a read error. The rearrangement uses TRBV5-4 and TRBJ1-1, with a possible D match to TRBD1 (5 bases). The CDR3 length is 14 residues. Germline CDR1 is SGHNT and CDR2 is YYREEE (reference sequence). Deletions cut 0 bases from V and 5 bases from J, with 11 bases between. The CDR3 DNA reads TGTGCCAGCAGCTTGGGGGGGGGATTAACTGAAGCTTTCTAT. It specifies CASSLGGGLTEAFY.

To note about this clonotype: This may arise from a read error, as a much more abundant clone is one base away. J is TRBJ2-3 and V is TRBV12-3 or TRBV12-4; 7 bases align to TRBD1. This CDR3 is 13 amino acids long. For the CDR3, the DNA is TGTGTCAGCAGGGGGTCCGGGTTAGATACGCAGTATTTT. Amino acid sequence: CVSRGSGLDTQYF.

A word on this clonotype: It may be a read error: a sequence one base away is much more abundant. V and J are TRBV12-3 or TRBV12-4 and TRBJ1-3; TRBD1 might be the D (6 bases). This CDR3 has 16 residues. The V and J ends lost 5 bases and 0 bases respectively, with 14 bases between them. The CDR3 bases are TGTGCCAGCAGTCCCCGGACAGTAGCCTCTGGAAACACCATATATTTT. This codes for CASSPRTVASGNTIYF.

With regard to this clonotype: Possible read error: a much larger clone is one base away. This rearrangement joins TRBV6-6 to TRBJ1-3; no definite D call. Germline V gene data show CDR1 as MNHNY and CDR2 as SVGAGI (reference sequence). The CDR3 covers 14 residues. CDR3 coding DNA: TGTGCCAGCAATCAGGAGAACTCTAGAAACACCATATATTTT. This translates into CASNQENSRNTIYF.

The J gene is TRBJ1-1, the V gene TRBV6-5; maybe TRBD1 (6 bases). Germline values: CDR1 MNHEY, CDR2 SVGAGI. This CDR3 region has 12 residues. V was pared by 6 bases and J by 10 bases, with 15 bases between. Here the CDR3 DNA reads TGTGCCAGCAGGGGAGTGGGACACGGAGCTTTCTTT. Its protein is CASRGVGHGAFF.

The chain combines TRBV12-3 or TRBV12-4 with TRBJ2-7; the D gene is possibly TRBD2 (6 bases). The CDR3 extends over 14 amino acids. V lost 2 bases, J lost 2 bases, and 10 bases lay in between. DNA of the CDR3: TGTGCCAGCAGTTTACTGGGACTCGCCTACGAGCAGTACTTC. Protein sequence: CASSLLGLAYEQYF.

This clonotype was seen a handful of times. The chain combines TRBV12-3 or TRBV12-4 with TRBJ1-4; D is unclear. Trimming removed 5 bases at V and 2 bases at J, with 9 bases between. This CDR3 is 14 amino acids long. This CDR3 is CASSVSTTNEKLFF. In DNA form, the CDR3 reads TGTGCCAGCAGTGTCAGTACCACTAATGAAAAACTGTTTTTT.

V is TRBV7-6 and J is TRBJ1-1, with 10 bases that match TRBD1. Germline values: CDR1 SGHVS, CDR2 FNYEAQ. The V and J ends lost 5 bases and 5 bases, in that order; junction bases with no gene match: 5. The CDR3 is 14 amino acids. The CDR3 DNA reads TGTGCCAGCAGCATTGGACAGGGGGGGACTGAAGCTTTCTTT. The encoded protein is CASSIGQGGTEAFF. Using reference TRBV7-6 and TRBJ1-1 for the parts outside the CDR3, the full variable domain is GAGVSQSPRYKVTKRGQDVALRCDPISGHVSLYWYRQALGQGPEFLTYFNYEAQQDKSGLPNDRFSAERPEGSISTLTIQRTEQRDSAMYRCASSIGQGGTEAFFGQGTRLTVV.

For the CDR3, the DNA is TGTGCCAGCAGTCCAGACTATGGCTACACCTTC. It encodes CASSPDYGYTF. This rearrangement joins TRBV6-6 to TRBJ1-2; D is unresolved. The germline V and J ends were trimmed by 5 bases and 3 bases, with 4 bases remaining between them. Germline V CDR1 and CDR2: MNHNY, SVGAGI (reference sequence). This CDR3 has 11 amino acids.

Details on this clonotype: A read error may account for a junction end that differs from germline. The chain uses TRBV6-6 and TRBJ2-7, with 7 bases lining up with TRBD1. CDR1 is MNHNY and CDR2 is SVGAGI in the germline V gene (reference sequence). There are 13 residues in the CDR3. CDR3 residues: CVSRRDSSYEQYF. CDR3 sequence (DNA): TGTGTCAGCAGAAGGGACAGCTCCTACGAGCAATACTTC.

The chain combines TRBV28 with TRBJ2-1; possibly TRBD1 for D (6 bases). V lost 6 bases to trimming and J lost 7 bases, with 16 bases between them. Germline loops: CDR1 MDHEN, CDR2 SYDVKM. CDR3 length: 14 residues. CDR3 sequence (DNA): TGTGCCAGCAGCCCCCCAGGGGAGCGGAATGAGCAGTTCTTC. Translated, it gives CASSPPGERNEQFF.

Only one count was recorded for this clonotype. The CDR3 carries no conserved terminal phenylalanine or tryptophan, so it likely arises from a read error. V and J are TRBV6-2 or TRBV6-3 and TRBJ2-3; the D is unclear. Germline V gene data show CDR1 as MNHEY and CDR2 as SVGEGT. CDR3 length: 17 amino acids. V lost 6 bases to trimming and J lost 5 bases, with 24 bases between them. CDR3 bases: TGTGCCAGCAGACGCTCCGTCCGATTTACCCGCATAGATACGCAGTATTCT. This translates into CASRRSVRFTRIDTQYS.

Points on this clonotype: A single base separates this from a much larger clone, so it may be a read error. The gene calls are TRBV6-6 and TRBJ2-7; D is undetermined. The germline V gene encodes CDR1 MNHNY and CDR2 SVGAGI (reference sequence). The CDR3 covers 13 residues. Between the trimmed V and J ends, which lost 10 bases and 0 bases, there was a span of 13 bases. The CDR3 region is CATTTASSYEQYF. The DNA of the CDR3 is TGTGCCACTACGACGGCGAGCTCCTACGAGCAGTACTTC.

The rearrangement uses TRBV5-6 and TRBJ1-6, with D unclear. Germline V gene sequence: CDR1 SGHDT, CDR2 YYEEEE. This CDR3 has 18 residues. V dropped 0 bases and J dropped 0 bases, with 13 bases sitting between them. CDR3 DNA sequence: TGTGCCAGCAGCTTGGTATCTCGCCAAGGCTCCTATAATTCACCCCTCCACTTT. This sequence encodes CASSLVSRQGSYNSPLHF.

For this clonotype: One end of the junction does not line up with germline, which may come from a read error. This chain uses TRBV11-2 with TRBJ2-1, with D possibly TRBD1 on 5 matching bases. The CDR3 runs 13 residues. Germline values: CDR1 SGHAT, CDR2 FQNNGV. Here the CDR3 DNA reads TGTGCCAGCAGTTTAGTTGGGGCCTATGAGCAGTTCTTC. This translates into CASSLVGAYEQFF.

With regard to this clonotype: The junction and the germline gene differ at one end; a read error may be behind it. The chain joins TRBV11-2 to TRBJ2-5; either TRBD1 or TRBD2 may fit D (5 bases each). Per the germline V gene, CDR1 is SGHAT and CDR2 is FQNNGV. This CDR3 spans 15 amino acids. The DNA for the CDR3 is TGTGCCAGCAGTAGGGGACCCGGACGTCAAGAGACCCCGTACTTC. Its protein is CASSRGPGRQETPYF.

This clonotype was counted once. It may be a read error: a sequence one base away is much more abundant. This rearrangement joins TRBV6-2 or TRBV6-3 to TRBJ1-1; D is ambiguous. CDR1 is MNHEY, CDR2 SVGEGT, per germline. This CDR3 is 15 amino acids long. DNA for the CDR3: TGTGCCAGCAGCCCCAACCTCGGAACGAACACTGAAGTTTTCTTT. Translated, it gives CASSPNLGTNTEVFF.

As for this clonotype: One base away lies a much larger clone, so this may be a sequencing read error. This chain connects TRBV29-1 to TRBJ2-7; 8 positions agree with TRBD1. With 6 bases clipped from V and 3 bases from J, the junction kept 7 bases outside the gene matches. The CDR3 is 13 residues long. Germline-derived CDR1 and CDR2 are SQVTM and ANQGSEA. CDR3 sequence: CSVLIGQGYEQYF. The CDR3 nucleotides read TGCAGCGTGCTTATAGGACAGGGCTACGAGCAGTACTTC.

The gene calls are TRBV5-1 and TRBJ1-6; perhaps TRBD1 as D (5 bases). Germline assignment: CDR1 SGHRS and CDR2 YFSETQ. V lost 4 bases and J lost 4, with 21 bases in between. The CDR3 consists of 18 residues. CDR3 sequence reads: CASSPAGTTTGYNSPLHF. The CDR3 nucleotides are TGCGCCAGCAGCCCGGCCGGGACTACCACCGGATATAATTCACCCCTCCACTTT.

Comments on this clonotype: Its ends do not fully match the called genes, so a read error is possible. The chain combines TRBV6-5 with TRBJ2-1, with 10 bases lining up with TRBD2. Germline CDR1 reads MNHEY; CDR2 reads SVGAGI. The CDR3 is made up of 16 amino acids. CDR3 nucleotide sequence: TGCGCCAGCAGTCAAACATCTAGCGGGAGTTACAGTGAGCAGTTCTTC. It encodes CASSQTSSGSYSEQFF.

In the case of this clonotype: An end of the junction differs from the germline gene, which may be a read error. CDR3 in DNA: TGTGCCAACAGCTTAGATTCCGGGGCAGAAGCTTTCTTT. This codes for CANSLDSGAEAFF. The chain couples TRBV11-2 to TRBJ1-1; D might be TRBD1 (5 bases). This CDR3 spans 13 amino acids. Germline V gene sequence: CDR1 SGHAT, CDR2 FQNNGV. The whole variable domain, remainder taken from reference TRBV11-2 and TRBJ1-1, is EAGVAQSPRYKIIEKRQSVAFWCNPISGHATLYWYQQILGQGPKLLIQFQNNGVVDDSQLPKDRFSAERLKGVDSTLKIQPAKLEDSAVYLCANSLDSGAEAFFGQGTRLTVV.

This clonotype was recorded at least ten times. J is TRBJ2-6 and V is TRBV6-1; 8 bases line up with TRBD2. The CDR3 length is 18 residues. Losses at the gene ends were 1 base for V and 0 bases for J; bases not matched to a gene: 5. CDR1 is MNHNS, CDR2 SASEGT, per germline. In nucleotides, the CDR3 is TGTGCCAGCAGTGAAGACCCTAGCGGGCCCTCTGGGGCCAACGTCCTGACTTTC. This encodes CASSEDPSGPSGANVLTF.

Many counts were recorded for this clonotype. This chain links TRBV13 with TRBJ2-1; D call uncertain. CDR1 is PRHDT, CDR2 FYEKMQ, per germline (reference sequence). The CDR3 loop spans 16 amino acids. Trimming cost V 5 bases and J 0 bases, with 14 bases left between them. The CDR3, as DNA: TGTGCCAGCAGCCCCGCAGCCGTTAGCTCCTACAATGAGCAGTTCTTC. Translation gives CASSPAAVSSYNEQFF.